This T cell receptor beta chain was sequenced for a study of blood T cell repertoires in COVID-19. At the level of the study: Donors in the United States, Italy and Spain gave samples during acute or convalescent COVID-19. T cells, B-cell-depleted T cells, or PBMCs supplied cDNA or gDNA.

In the original processing: Reference gene primer amplification gave nucleated cell count estimates. Sequenced by immunoSEQ multiplex PCR; TCRdb stores in-frame clones only, minus some. V and J calls and clone size come straight from that table; D and trimming were deduced from the DNA. Seen here are 97,000 or so clones, roughly 87% observed once, and the top ten hold approximately 5%. Seattle cases were enrolled at active infection and followed longitudinally. The TCR comes from a woman in her fifties or sixties with COVID-19, enrolled during active disease. Sequencing was carried out using peripheral blood.

This CDR3 is CASSTSGGNTIYF. Here the CDR3 DNA reads TGTGCCAGCAGTACATCAGGGGGAAACACCATATATTTT. The genes are TRBV6-1 and TRBJ1-3, with D possibly TRBD1 on 5 matching bases. V dropped 5 bases and J dropped 4 bases, with 9 bases sitting between them. Per the germline V gene, CDR1 is MNHNS and CDR2 is SASEGT. CDR3 length: 13 amino acids.